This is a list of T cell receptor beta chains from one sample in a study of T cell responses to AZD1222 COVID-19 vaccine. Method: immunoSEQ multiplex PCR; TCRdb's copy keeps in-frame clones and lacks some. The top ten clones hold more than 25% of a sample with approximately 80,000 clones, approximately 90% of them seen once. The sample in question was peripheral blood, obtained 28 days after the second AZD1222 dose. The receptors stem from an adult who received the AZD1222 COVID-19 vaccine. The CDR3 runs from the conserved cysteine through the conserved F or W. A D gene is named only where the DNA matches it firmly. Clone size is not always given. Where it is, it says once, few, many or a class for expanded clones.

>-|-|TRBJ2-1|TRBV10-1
TGCGCCAGCAGTGAGTCGATAGGGGTCTCCTACAATGAGCAGTTCTTC
CASSESIGVSYNEQFF
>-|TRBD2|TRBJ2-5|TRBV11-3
TGTGCCAGCAGCCCGGGACTAGCGGGAGGCCAAGAGACCCAGTACTTC
CASSPGLAGGQETQYF
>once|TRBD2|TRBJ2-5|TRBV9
TGTGCCAGCAGCTTAGGGACTAGCGGGAGGGCCCCAGAGACCCAGTACTTC
CASSLGTSGRAPETQYF
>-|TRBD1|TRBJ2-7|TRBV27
TGTGCCAGCAGTTTCAGACCGGGACAGGGGGCGGTCGAGCAGTACTTC
CASSFRPGQGAVEQYF
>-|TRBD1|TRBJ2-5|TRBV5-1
TGCGCCAGCAGTGATCTCGGGACAGACCCCCAGACCCAGTACTTC
CASSDLGTDPQTQYF
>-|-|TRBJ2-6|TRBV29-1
TGCAGCGTTGAATTCACAGGGGAGGGTGTCTCTGGGGCCAACGTCCTGACTTTC
CSVEFTGEGVSGANVLTF
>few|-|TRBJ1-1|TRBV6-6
TGTGCCAGCAGTTACCGGACGAACACTGAAGCTTTCTTT
CASSYRTNTEAFF
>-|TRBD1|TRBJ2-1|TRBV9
TGTGCCAGCAGCCAAAACAAGGACAGGGTCATCGATGAGCAGTTCTTC
CASSQNKDRVIDEQFF
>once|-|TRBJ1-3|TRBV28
TGTGCCAGCAGCCCGACTAGGGGGACCTCTGGAAACACCATATATTTT
CASSPTRGTSGNTIYF
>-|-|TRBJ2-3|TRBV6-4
TGTGCCAGCAGTGAAGCGGGTAGCACAGATACGCAGTATTTT
CASSEAGSTDTQYF
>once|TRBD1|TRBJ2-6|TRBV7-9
TGTGCCAGCAGCCCCGACAGGGGGCGCGGTGTTGGGGCCAACGTCCTGACTTTC
CASSPDRGRGVGANVLTF
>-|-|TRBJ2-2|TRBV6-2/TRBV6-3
TGTGCCAGCAGTTATTCTAGGAGGAGCGGACGGCCCGGGGAGCTGTTTTTT
CASSYSRRSGRPGELFF
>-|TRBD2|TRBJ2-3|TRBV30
TGTGCCTGGAGTGTCCTAGCGGCCCCCCCCACGCAGTATTTT
CAWSVLAAPPTQYF
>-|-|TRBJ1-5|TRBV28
TGTGCCAGCACAGAGGGGCGAGCCAGTCAGCCCCAGCATTTT
CASTEGRASQPQHF
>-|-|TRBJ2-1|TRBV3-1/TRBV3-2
TGTGCCAGCAGCCAAGATAAGGGAGGTCGGTTCTTC
CASSQDKGGRFF
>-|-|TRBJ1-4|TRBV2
TGTGCCAGCAGTTCCTCCCCAGGGCTAGGCGAAAAACTGTTTTTT
CASSSSPGLGEKLFF
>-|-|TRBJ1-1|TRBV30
TGTGCCTGGAGGACCGGGGGGGTGCGTTCCACTGAAGCTTTCTTT
CAWRTGGVRSTEAFF